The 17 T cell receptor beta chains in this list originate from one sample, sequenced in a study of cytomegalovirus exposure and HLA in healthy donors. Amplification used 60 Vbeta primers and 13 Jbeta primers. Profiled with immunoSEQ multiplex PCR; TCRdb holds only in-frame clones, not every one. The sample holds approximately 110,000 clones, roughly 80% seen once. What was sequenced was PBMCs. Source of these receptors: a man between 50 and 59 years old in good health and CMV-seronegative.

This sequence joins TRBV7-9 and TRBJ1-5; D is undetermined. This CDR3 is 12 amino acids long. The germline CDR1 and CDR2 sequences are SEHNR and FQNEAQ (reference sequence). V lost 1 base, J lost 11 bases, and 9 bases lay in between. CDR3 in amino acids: CASSLGEGSQHF. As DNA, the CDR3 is TGTGCCAGCAGCTTAGGGGAGGGCTCCCAGCATTTT.

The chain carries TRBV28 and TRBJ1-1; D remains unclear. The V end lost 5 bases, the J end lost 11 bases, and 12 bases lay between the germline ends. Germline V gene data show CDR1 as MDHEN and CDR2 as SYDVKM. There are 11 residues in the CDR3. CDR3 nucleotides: TGTGCCAGCAGTGTCAGTTGTTGGGCTTTCTTT. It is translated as CASSVSCWAFF.

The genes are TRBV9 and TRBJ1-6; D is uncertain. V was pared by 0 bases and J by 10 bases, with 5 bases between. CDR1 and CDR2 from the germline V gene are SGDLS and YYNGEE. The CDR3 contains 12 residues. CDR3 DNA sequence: TGTGCCAGCAGCGTAGGGGAGTCACCCCTCCACTTT. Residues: CASSVGESPLHF.

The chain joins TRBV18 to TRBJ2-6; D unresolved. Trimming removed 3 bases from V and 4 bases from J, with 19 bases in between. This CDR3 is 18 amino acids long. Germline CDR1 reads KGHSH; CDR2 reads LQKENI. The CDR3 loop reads CASSPSLPGNGGANVLTF. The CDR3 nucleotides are TGTGCCAGCTCACCTAGCCTTCCGGGTAACGGGGGGGCCAACGTCCTGACTTTC. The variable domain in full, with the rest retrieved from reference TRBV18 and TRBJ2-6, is NAGVMQNPRHLVRRRGQEARLRCSPMKGHSHVYWYRQLPEEGLKFMVYLQKENIIDESGMPKERFSAEFPKEGPSILRIQQVVRGDSAAYFCASSPSLPGNGGANVLTFGAGSRLTVL.

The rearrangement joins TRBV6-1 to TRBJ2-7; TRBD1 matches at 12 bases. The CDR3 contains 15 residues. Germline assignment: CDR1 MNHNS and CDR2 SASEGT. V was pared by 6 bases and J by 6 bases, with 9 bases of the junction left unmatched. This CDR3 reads CASRGPGQGAAEQYF. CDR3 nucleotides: TGTGCCAGCAGGGGTCCGGGACAGGGGGCGGCCGAGCAGTACTTC.

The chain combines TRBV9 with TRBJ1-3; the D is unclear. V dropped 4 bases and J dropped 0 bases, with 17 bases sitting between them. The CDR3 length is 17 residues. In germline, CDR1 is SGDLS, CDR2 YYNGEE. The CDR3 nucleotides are TGTGCCAGCAGCTACGGGATTAGGCGCAACTCTGGAAACACCATATATTTT. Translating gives CASSYGIRRNSGNTIYF.

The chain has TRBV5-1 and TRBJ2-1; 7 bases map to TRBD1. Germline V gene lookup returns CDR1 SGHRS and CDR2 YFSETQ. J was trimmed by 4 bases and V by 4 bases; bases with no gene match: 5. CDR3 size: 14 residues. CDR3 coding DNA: TGCGCCAGCAGCGCCCCGGGACAGTACAATGAGCAGTTCTTC. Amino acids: CASSAPGQYNEQFF.

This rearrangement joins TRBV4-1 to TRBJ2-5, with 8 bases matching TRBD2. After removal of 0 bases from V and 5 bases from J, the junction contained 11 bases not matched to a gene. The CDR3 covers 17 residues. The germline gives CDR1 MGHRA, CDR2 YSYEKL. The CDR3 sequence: CASSQDQAGAGGETQYF. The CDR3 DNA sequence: TGCGCCAGCAGCCAAGATCAAGCGGGGGCAGGTGGGGAGACCCAGTACTTC.

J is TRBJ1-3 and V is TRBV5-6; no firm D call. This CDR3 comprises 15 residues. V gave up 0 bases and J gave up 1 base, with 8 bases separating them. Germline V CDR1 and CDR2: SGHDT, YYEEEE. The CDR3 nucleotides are TGTGCCAGCAGCTTGGCTCACTTATCTGGAAACACCATATATTTT. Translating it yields CASSLAHLSGNTIYF. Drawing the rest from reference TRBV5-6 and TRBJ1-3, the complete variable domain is DAGVTQSPTHLIKTRGQQVTLRCSPKSGHDTVSWYQQALGQGPQFIFQYYEEEERQRGNFPDRFSGHQFPNYSSELNVNALLLGDSALYLCASSLAHLSGNTIYFGEGSWLTVV.

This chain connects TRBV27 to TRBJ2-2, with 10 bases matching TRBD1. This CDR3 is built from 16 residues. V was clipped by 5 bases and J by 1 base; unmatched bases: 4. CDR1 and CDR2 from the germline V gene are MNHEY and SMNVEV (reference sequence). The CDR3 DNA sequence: TGTGCCAGCAGTACCCGGGACAGGGGGAACACCGGGGAGCTGTTTTTT. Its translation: CASSTRDRGNTGELFF.

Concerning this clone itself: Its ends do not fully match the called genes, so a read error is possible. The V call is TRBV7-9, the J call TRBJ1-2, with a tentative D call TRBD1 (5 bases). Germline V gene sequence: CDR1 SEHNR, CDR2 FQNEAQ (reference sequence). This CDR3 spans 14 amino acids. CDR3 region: CASSPLGGSDGYPF. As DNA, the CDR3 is TGTGCCAGCAGCCCCCTGGGGGGGAGCGATGGCTACCCCTTC.

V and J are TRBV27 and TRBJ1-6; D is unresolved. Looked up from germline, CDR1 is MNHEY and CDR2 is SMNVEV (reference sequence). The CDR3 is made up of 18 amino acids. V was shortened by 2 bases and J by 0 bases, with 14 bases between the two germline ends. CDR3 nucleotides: TGTGCCAGCAGTTTAAGAGTTGTTGGGAGCTCCTATAATTCACCCCTCCACTTT. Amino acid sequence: CASSLRVVGSSYNSPLHF.

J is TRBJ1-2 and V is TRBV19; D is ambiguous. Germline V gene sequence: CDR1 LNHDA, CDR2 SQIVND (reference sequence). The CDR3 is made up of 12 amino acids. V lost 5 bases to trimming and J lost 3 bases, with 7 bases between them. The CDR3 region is CASSQVDYGYTF. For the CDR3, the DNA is TGTGCCAGTAGTCAGGTGGACTATGGCTACACCTTC. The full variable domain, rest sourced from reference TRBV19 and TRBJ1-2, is DGGITQSPKYLFRKEGQNVTLSCEQNLNHDAMYWYRQDPGQGLRLIYYSQIVNDFQKGDIAEGYSVSREKKESFPLTVTSAQKNPTAFYLCASSQVDYGYTFGSGTRLTVV.

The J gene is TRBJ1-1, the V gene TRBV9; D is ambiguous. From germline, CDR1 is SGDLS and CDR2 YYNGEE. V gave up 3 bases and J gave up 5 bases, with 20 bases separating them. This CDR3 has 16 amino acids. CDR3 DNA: TGTGCCAGCAGCGCAAACCCGGGTCTCCTTGGGACTGAAGCTTTCTTT. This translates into CASSANPGLLGTEAFF.

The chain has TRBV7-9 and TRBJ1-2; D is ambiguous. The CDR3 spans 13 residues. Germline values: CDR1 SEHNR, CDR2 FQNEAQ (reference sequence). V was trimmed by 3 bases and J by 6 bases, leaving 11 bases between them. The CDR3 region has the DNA TGTGCCAGCAGCTTCGACAAGCCCAATGGCTACACCTTC. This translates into CASSFDKPNGYTF.

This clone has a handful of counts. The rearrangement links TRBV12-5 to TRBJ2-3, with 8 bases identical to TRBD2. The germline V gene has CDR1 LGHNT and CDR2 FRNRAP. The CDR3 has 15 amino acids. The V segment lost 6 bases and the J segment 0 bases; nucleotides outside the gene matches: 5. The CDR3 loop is CASGREGGSTDTQYF. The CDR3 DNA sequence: TGTGCTAGTGGCCGGGAGGGGGGTAGCACAGATACGCAGTATTTT.

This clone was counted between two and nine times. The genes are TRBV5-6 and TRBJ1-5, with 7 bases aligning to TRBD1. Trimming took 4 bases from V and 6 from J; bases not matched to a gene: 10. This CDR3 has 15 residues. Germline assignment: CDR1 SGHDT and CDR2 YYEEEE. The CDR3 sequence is CASSVDRVQGQPQHF. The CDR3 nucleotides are TGTGCCAGCAGCGTAGACAGGGTCCAGGGTCAGCCCCAGCATTTT.